Listed here is a single TCR beta chain. Its specificity is unknown. The data are from a study of monozygotic twins with inflammatory bowel disease. The CDR3 runs to 14 residues. Per the germline V gene, CDR1 is SGHNT and CDR2 is YYREEE (reference sequence). Study-wide findings and caveats: There were differing immunosuppressive treatments, which may have added variability to patient repertoires.

Template switching appended UMIs that held a 6-nucleotide sample barcode. TCRdb reprocessed the 5' RACE reads and reports one entry per CDR3 protein, with no DNA. The sample features approximately 340,000 distinct CDR3 sequences, with 2% to 2.5% in its top ten. The chain joins TRBV5-4 to TRBJ2-1; lacking DNA, the TRBD1 call made by TCRdb goes unchecked. The specimen sequenced was blood. The receptor was isolated from a human donor with ulcerative colitis or Crohn's disease, or a healthy co-twin of an affected twin (not recorded which). CDR3 sequence: CASSPRDPGHEQFF.